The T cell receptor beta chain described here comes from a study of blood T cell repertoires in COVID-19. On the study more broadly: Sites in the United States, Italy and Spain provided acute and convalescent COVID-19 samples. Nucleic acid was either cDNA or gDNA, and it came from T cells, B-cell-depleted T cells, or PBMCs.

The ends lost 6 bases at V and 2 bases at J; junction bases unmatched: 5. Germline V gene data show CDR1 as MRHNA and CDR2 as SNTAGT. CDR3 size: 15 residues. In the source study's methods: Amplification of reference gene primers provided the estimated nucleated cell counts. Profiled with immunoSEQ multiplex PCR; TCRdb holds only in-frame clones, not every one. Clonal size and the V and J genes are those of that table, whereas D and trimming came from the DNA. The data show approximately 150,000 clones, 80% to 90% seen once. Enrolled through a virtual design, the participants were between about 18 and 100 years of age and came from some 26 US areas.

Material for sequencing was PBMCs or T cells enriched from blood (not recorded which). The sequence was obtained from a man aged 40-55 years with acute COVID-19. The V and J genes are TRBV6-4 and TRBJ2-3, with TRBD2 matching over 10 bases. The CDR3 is CASSSGTSDTDTQYF. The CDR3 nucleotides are TGTGCCAGCAGCTCCGGGACTAGCGACACAGATACGCAGTATTTT.